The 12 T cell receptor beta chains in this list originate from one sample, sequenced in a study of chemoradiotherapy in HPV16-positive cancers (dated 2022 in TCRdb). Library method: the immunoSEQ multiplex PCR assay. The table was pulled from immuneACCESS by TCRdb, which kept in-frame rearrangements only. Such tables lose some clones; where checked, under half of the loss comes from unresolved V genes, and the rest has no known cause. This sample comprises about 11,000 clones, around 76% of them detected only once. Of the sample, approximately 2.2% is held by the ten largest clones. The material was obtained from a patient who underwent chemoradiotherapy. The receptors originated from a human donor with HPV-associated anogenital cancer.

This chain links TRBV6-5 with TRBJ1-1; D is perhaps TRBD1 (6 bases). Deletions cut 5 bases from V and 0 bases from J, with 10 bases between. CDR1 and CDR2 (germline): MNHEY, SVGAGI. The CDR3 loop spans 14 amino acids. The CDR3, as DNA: TGTGCCAGCAGTCCCGGACAGTTGAACACTGAAGCTTTCTTT. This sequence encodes CASSPGQLNTEAFF.

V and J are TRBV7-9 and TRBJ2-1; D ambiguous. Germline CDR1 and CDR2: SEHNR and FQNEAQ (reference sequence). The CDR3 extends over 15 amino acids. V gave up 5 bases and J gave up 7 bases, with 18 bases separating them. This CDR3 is CASSPSGQALNEQFF. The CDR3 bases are TGTGCCAGCAGCCCATCCGGGCAGGCGTTAAATGAGCAGTTCTTC.

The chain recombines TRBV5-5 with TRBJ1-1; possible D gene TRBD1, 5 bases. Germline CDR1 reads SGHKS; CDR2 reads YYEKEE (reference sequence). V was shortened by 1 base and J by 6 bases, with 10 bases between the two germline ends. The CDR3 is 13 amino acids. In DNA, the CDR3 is TGTGCCAGCAGCTTGAACAGGATCCCTGAAGCTTTCTTT. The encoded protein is CASSLNRIPEAFF.

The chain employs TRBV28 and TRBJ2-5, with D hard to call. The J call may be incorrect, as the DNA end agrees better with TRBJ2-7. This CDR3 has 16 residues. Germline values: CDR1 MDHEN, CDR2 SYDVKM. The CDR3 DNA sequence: TGTGCCAGCAGCCGTATTGGACGGTCCCGAATCTACGAGCAGTACTTC. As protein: CASSRIGRSRIYEQYF.

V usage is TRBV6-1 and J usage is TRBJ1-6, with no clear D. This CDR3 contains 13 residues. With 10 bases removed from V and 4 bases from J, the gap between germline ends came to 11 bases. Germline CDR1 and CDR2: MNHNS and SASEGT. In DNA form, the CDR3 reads TGTGCCACCCTTCTGGCTTATAATTCACCCCTCCACTTT. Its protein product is CATLLAYNSPLHF.

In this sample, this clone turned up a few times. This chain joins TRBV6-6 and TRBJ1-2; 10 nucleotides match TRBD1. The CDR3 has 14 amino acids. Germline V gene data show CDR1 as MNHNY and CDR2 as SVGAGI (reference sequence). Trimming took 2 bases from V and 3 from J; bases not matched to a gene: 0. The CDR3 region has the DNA TGTGCCAGCAGTTACGGGACAGGGGACTATGGCTACACCTTC. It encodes CASSYGTGDYGYTF.

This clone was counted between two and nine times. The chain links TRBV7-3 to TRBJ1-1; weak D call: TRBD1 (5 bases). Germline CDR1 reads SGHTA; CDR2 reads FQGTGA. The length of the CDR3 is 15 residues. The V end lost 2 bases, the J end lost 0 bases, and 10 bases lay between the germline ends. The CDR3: CASSLGSGLNTEAFF. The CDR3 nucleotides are TGTGCCAGCAGCTTAGGTTCAGGGTTGAACACTGAAGCTTTCTTT.

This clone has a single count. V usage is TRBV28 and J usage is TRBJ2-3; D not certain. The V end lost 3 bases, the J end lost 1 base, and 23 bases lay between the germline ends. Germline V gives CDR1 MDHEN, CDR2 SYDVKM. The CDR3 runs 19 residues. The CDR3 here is CASSFYSNGRSGGTDTQYF. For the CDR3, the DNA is TGTGCCAGCAGTTTTTATAGTAACGGCCGGTCCGGCGGCACAGATACGCAGTATTTT.

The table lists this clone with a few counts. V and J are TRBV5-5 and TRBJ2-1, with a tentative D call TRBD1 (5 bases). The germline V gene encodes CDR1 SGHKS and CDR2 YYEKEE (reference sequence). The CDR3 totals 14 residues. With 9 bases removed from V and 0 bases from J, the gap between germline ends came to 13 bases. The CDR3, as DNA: TGTGCCATCGCCGACAGTCCCTCCTACAATGAGCAGTTCTTC. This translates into CAIADSPSYNEQFF.

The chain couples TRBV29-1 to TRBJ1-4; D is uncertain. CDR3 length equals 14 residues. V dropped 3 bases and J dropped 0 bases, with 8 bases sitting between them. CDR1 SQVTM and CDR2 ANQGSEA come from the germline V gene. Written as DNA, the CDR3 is TGCAGCGTTGAGACACTTTCAACTAATGAAAAACTGTTTTTT. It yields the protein CSVETLSTNEKLFF.

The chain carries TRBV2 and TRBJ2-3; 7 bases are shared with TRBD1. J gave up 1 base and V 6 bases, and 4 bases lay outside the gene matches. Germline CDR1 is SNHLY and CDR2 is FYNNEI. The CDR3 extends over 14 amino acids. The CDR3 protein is CASRPGTGTDTQYF. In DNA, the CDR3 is TGTGCCAGCAGACCCGGGACAGGCACAGATACGCAGTATTTT.

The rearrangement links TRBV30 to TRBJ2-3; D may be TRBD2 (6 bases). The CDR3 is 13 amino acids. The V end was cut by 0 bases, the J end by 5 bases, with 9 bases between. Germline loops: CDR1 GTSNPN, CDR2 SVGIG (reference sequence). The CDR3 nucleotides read TGTGCCTGGAGTGTACGGGGAGGAGATACGCAGTATTTT. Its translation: CAWSVRGGDTQYF.